This is a list of T cell receptor beta chains from one sample in a study of early T cells in non-severe SARS-CoV-2 infection. TCRdb called the 5' RACE reads again in MiXCR, with one record for every CDR3 protein. The sample holds around 76,000 distinct CDR3 sequences, approximately 12% seen once. The sequenced sample consisted of whole blood. These receptors originate from an adult who was a healthcare worker with PCR-confirmed SARS-CoV-2 infection or an uninfected control (not recorded which). Each CDR3 is given with its conserved first and last residue. A D gene is named only where the DNA matches it firmly. A clone size is listed for some rows: how often the clone was seen (once, few, many), or a class if it is expanded.

d_call: TRBD2; j_call: TRBJ2-5; v_call: TRBV7-3; clone_size: many; cdr3_aa: CASSLTGSSGSLETQYF; cdr3_nt: TGTGCCAGCAGCTTAACTGGTTCTAGCGGGAGTCTAGAGACCCAGTACTTC
d_call: TRBD2; j_call: TRBJ2-3; v_call: TRBV20-1; clone_size: .; cdr3_aa: CSARPSGGGRTDTQYF; cdr3_nt: TGCAGTGCTAGACCCTCCGGGGGAGGGAGGACAGATACGCAGTATTTT
d_call: TRBD2; j_call: TRBJ2-1; v_call: TRBV18; clone_size: few; cdr3_aa: CASSPGLAGKNEQFF; cdr3_nt: TGTGCCAGCTCACCGGGACTAGCGGGAAAGAATGAGCAGTTCTTC
d_call: TRBD2; j_call: TRBJ2-1; v_call: TRBV2; clone_size: many; cdr3_aa: CASSLGLAGYNEQFF; cdr3_nt: TGTGCCAGCAGTCTCGGACTAGCGGGGTACAATGAGCAGTTCTTC
d_call: TRBD2; j_call: TRBJ2-1; v_call: TRBV28; clone_size: few; cdr3_aa: CASNPGRAGQFF; cdr3_nt: TGTGCCAGCAACCCCGGGAGGGCCGGGCAGTTCTTC
d_call: .; j_call: TRBJ2-1; v_call: TRBV29-1; clone_size: many; cdr3_aa: CSVGRAVGNEQFF; cdr3_nt: TGCAGCGTTGGGAGGGCCGTGGGAAATGAGCAGTTCTTC
d_call: .; j_call: TRBJ2-7; v_call: TRBV10-3; clone_size: .; cdr3_aa: CAISESLASAYEQYF; cdr3_nt: TGTGCCATCAGTGAATCACTTGCATCCGCCTACGAGCAGTACTTC
d_call: .; j_call: TRBJ1-5; v_call: TRBV24-1; clone_size: .; cdr3_aa: CATSGALNQPQHF; cdr3_nt: TGTGCCACCAGTGGGGCCCTCAATCAGCCCCAGCATTTT
d_call: .; j_call: TRBJ1-1; v_call: TRBV21-1; clone_size: many; cdr3_aa: CASSLGTAARTEAFF; cdr3_nt: TGTGCCAGCAGCCTCGGGACTGCTGCTAGGACTGAAGCTTTCTTT
d_call: TRBD1; j_call: TRBJ2-2; v_call: TRBV6-2/TRBV6-3; clone_size: many; cdr3_aa: CASSSFGTGATGELFF; cdr3_nt: TGTGCCAGCAGTTCTTTCGGGACAGGGGCCACCGGGGAGCTGTTTTTT
d_call: TRBD1; j_call: TRBJ1-3; v_call: TRBV28; clone_size: few; cdr3_aa: CASRSTGPSGNTIYF; cdr3_nt: TGTGCCAGCAGGTCGACAGGGCCCTCTGGAAACACCATATATTTT
d_call: .; j_call: TRBJ1-1; v_call: TRBV20-1; clone_size: many; cdr3_aa: CSARYSAEAFF; cdr3_nt: TGCAGTGCGCGTTATAGCGCTGAAGCTTTCTTT
d_call: TRBD2; j_call: TRBJ2-2; v_call: TRBV28; clone_size: many; cdr3_aa: CASRGLGSGTGELFF; cdr3_nt: TGTGCCAGCAGGGGACTAGGAAGCGGCACCGGGGAGCTGTTTTTT
d_call: TRBD2; j_call: TRBJ2-1; v_call: TRBV20-1; clone_size: many; cdr3_aa: CSARGLAVSYNEQFF; cdr3_nt: TGCAGTGCTAGGGGACTAGCGGTCTCCTACAATGAGCAGTTCTTC
d_call: .; j_call: TRBJ2-2; v_call: TRBV24-1; clone_size: many; cdr3_aa: CATSGPVGAGELFF; cdr3_nt: TGTGCCACCAGTGGACCAGTTGGGGCCGGGGAGCTGTTTTTT
d_call: .; j_call: TRBJ2-3; v_call: TRBV25-1; clone_size: many; cdr3_aa: CASSESRGSTDTQYF; cdr3_nt: TGTGCCAGCAGTGAATCGCGCGGTAGCACAGATACGCAGTATTTT
d_call: .; j_call: TRBJ1-1; v_call: TRBV10-3; clone_size: few; cdr3_aa: CAISDRGEKSTEAFF; cdr3_nt: TGTGCCATCAGTGACAGGGGAGAGAAAAGCACTGAAGCTTTCTTT
d_call: TRBD2; j_call: TRBJ2-3; v_call: TRBV20-1; clone_size: few; cdr3_aa: CSAHSTSGSTDTQYF; cdr3_nt: TGCAGTGCTCATAGTACTAGCGGAAGCACAGATACGCAGTATTTT
d_call: TRBD1; j_call: TRBJ2-7; v_call: TRBV4-2; clone_size: many; cdr3_aa: CASSQDGQGAREQYF; cdr3_nt: TGTGCCAGCAGCCAAGACGGGCAGGGGGCGCGGGAGCAGTACTTC
d_call: TRBD2; j_call: TRBJ2-2; v_call: TRBV7-2; clone_size: few; cdr3_aa: CASSLDASGNTGELFF; cdr3_nt: TGTGCCAGCAGCTTAGATGCTAGCGGGAACACCGGGGAGCTGTTTTTT
d_call: .; j_call: TRBJ2-7; v_call: TRBV30; clone_size: many; cdr3_aa: CAWKGTIGTYEQYF; cdr3_nt: TGTGCCTGGAAGGGAACTATAGGAACCTACGAGCAGTACTTC
d_call: .; j_call: TRBJ2-1; v_call: TRBV12-3/TRBV12-4; clone_size: many; cdr3_aa: CASSRTTGNNEQFF; cdr3_nt: TGTGCCAGCAGCCGGACTACCGGCAACAATGAGCAGTTCTTC
d_call: TRBD2; j_call: TRBJ2-5; v_call: TRBV7-2; clone_size: .; cdr3_aa: CASSAGVETQYF; cdr3_nt: TGTGCCAGCAGCGCGGGGGTAGAGACCCAGTACTTC
d_call: .; j_call: TRBJ1-5; v_call: TRBV2; clone_size: .; cdr3_aa: CTSSRDSNQPQHF; cdr3_nt: TGTACCAGCAGCAGAGACAGCAATCAGCCCCAGCATTTT
d_call: .; j_call: TRBJ1-6; v_call: TRBV27; clone_size: many; cdr3_aa: CASSKDSYNSPLHF; cdr3_nt: TGTGCCAGCAGTAAAGACTCCTATAATTCACCCCTCCACTTT
d_call: TRBD1; j_call: TRBJ2-5; v_call: TRBV20-1; clone_size: many; cdr3_aa: CSATSNRGAPYQETQYF; cdr3_nt: TGCAGTGCTACATCTAACAGGGGCGCTCCTTACCAAGAGACCCAGTACTTC
d_call: TRBD2; j_call: TRBJ2-3; v_call: TRBV29-1; clone_size: many; cdr3_aa: CSFQREVTDTQYF; cdr3_nt: TGCAGCTTCCAGCGGGAGGTAACAGATACGCAGTATTTT
d_call: .; j_call: TRBJ2-7; v_call: TRBV6-5; clone_size: many; cdr3_aa: CASRSVHGEQYF; cdr3_nt: TGTGCCAGCAGGTCCGTTCATGGGGAGCAGTACTTC
d_call: TRBD1; j_call: TRBJ2-5; v_call: TRBV29-1; clone_size: .; cdr3_aa: CSVEDRGETQYF; cdr3_nt: TGCAGCGTTGAAGACAGGGGGGAGACCCAGTACTTC
d_call: TRBD2; j_call: TRBJ2-6; v_call: TRBV3-1; clone_size: many; cdr3_aa: CASSQAGRATRGANVLTF; cdr3_nt: TGTGCCAGCAGCCAAGCCGGGAGGGCCACTCGCGGGGCCAACGTCCTGACTTTC
d_call: .; j_call: TRBJ2-1; v_call: TRBV3-1; clone_size: .; cdr3_aa: CASSQVARVYNEQFF; cdr3_nt: TGTGCCAGCAGCCAAGTGGCCAGGGTCTACAATGAGCAGTTCTTC
d_call: TRBD1; j_call: TRBJ1-2; v_call: TRBV7-6; clone_size: many; cdr3_aa: CASSSGQGQGGYTF; cdr3_nt: TGTGCCAGCAGCTCGGGACAGGGGCAGGGTGGCTACACCTTC
d_call: .; j_call: TRBJ1-1; v_call: TRBV28; clone_size: .; cdr3_aa: CASNGDMNTEAFF; cdr3_nt: TGTGCCAGCAACGGAGATATGAACACTGAAGCTTTCTTT
d_call: .; j_call: TRBJ1-2; v_call: TRBV20-1; clone_size: .; cdr3_aa: CSARERAGSHGYTF; cdr3_nt: TGCAGTGCTAGAGAGAGGGCAGGGTCCCATGGCTACACCTTC
d_call: TRBD1; j_call: TRBJ2-3; v_call: TRBV5-1; clone_size: .; cdr3_aa: CASRSGTGTDTQYF; cdr3_nt: TGCGCCAGCAGGTCCGGGACAGGGACAGATACGCAGTATTTT
d_call: .; j_call: TRBJ2-7; v_call: TRBV28; clone_size: many; cdr3_aa: CASSPPGQFAYEQYF; cdr3_nt: TGTGCCAGCAGTCCCCCCGGACAGTTCGCATACGAGCAGTACTTC
d_call: TRBD2; j_call: TRBJ2-1; v_call: TRBV27; clone_size: .; cdr3_aa: CASTQATRLAGDAGYNEQFF; cdr3_nt: TGTGCCAGCACTCAAGCGACGAGGCTAGCGGGAGACGCGGGTTACAATGAGCAGTTCTTC
d_call: .; j_call: TRBJ2-2; v_call: TRBV29-1; clone_size: many; cdr3_aa: CSSQVGNTGELFF; cdr3_nt: TGCAGCTCCCAGGTGGGGAACACCGGGGAGCTGTTTTTT